What follows are 17 T cell receptor beta chains derived from one specimen sequenced in a study of blood T cell repertoires in COVID-19. The method was immunoSEQ multiplex PCR; TCRdb's version includes in-frame clones alone and lacks a portion of them. The profile shows 150,000 to 200,000 clones, roughly 84% of them singletons. Sequencing was done on a sample of peripheral blood. Receptors originate from a human donor with acute or convalescent COVID-19. The donor label of this sample is uncertain.

The chain couples TRBV1 to TRBJ2-1; the D call TRBD2 from the table was never checked on the DNA. TRBV1 is marked as a pseudogene. CDR3 length equals 20 residues. Written as DNA, the CDR3 is TGCACCAGCAGCCAAGATCGGACCCTGGCGTCTAGCGGGAGGATAAATGAGCAGTTCTTC. The encoded protein is CTSSQDRTLASSGRINEQFF.

The rearrangement links TRBV3-1 (or the pseudogene TRBV3-2) to TRBJ1-1; a possible D gene is TRBD1 (5 bases). CDR3 length: 11 residues. Germline V CDR1 and CDR2: LGHDT, YNNKEL (reference sequence). Trimming stripped 4 bases from V and 7 bases from J, with 7 bases between. In DNA, the CDR3 is TGTGCCAGCAGCCGGCAGGGTGAAGCTTTCTTT. Its translation: CASSRQGEAFF.

CDR3 residues: CAWSLKGALGNTIYF. The CDR3 DNA is TGTGCCTGGAGTTTAAAGGGGGCGCTCGGAAACACCATATATTTT. The chain uses TRBV30 and TRBJ1-3; 7 nucleotides agree with TRBD1. Germline CDR1 is GTSNPN and CDR2 is SVGIG (reference sequence). This CDR3 has 15 amino acids. Losses at the gene ends were 2 bases for V and 4 bases for J; bases not matched to a gene: 8. The entire variable domain, with the rest obtained from reference TRBV30 and TRBJ1-3, is as follows: SQTIHQWPATLVQPVGSPLSLECTVEGTSNPNLYWYRQAAGRGLQLLFYSVGIGQISSEVPQNLSASRPQDRQFILSSKKLLLSDSGFYLCAWSLKGALGNTIYFGEGSWLTVV.

This chain joins TRBV7-6 and TRBJ1-1, with 8 bases lining up with TRBD1. The length of the CDR3 is 14 residues. Germline CDR1 reads SGHVS; CDR2 reads FNYEAQ. Trimming removed 4 bases from V and 6 bases from J; junction bases left unmatched: 7. The CDR3 nucleotides are TGTGCCAGCAGCTCAGGGGGCGGTCGAGCTGAAGCTTTCTTT. Translating gives CASSSGGGRAEAFF.

This clone was counted once. The genes are TRBV29-1 and TRBJ2-1, with 9 nucleotides matching TRBD2. The CDR3 has 13 amino acids. Germline V gene lookup returns CDR1 SQVTM and CDR2 ANQGSEA. With 3 bases clipped from V and 6 bases from J, the junction kept 3 bases outside the gene matches. The CDR3 DNA reads TGCAGCGTTGAGGGACTAGCAGGCAATGAGCAGTTCTTC. It specifies CSVEGLAGNEQFF.

The rearrangement uses TRBV20-1 and TRBJ1-2; 12 bases map to TRBD1. The CDR3 contains 11 residues. CDR1 is DFQATT and CDR2 is SNEGSKA in the germline V gene (reference sequence). V was clipped by 3 bases and J by 10 bases; unmatched bases: 0. In DNA form, the CDR3 reads TGCAGTGCTAGGGGACAGGGGGCCTACACCTTC. It encodes CSARGQGAYTF.

This clone was seen a handful of times. V gene TRBV19 combines with J gene TRBJ1-1, with a weak D call TRBD1 (6 bases). Germline-derived CDR1 and CDR2 are LNHDA and SQIVND (reference sequence). V gave up 5 bases and J gave up 1 base, with 11 bases separating them. This CDR3 spans 14 amino acids. The CDR3 reads CASSYGRGNTEAFF. CDR3 nucleotide sequence: TGTGCCAGTAGTTACGGCAGGGGGAACACTGAAGCTTTCTTT.

This sequence joins TRBV2 and TRBJ2-1; the match to TRBD2 covers 8 bases. Trimming removed 10 bases from V and 4 bases from J; junction bases left unmatched: 9. Germline V lookup: CDR1 SNHLY, CDR2 FYNNEI. There are 14 residues in the CDR3. The CDR3 bases are TGTGCCACCTCGGAGACTAGCGCTTACAATGAGCAGTTCTTC. This translates into CATSETSAYNEQFF.

This clone has more than one count but fewer than ten. The gene calls are TRBV11-3 and TRBJ1-1; D is unclear. V shed 4 bases and J shed 0 bases, with 6 bases lying between them. CDR3 length: 13 amino acids. From germline, CDR1 is SGHNT and CDR2 YENEEA. The CDR3 nucleotides are TGTGCCAGCAGCTCGTTAATGAACACTGAAGCTTTCTTT. Translating gives CASSSLMNTEAFF.

CDR3 DNA sequence: TGTGCCAGCAGGCAGACAGGGGCCGTGGGAGGTAGGGAGCAGTACTTC. Its translation is CASRQTGAVGGREQYF. This chain joins TRBV28 and TRBJ2-7; 8 positions match TRBD1. Trimming took 6 bases from V and 7 from J; bases not matched to a gene: 17. Germline loops: CDR1 MDHEN, CDR2 SYDVKM. The length of the CDR3 is 16 residues.

V is TRBV30 and J is TRBJ1-1; TRBD1 aligns across 7 bases. The CDR3 covers 14 residues. Germline V gene data show CDR1 as GTSNPN and CDR2 as SVGIG (reference sequence). V was clipped by 4 bases and J by 7 bases; unmatched bases: 12. DNA of the CDR3: TGTGCCTGGACCTCACAGGGGTCCAAGGGTGAAGCTTTCTTT. This translates into CAWTSQGSKGEAFF.

This clone was counted between two and nine times. Other DNA sequences from this sample encode an identical CDR3 as well. The gene calls are TRBV28 and TRBJ2-3, with TRBD2 identical over 9 bases. Germline CDR1 MDHEN, CDR2 SYDVKM. The CDR3 contains 16 residues. Trimming took 3 bases from V and 0 from J; bases not matched to a gene: 4. CDR3: CASSFLTSGSTDTQYF. The CDR3 DNA is TGTGCCAGCAGTTTTCTGACTAGCGGTAGCACAGATACGCAGTATTTT.

This chain joins TRBV5-1 and TRBJ2-7, with TRBD1 matching over 9 bases. CDR3 size: 16 residues. With 3 bases clipped from V and 4 bases from J, the junction kept 11 bases outside the gene matches. The V gene's germline CDR1 is SGHRS and CDR2 YFSETQ. The CDR3 DNA reads TGCGCCAGCAGCTGGACCGGGGGACAGGGCGTTTACGAGCAGTACTTC. This codes for CASSWTGGQGVYEQYF.

DNA of the CDR3: TGTGCCAGCAGCCCCTCCGACCGGAGCGCTTTCTTT. It is translated as CASSPSDRSAFF. This chain connects TRBV9 to TRBJ1-1; D remains ambiguous. Trimming removed 4 bases from V and 11 bases from J, with 15 bases in between. CDR3 length: 12 residues. Germline V gene data show CDR1 as SGDLS and CDR2 as YYNGEE.

The chain employs TRBV5-1 and TRBJ1-1; D not certain. The germline V gene has CDR1 SGHRS and CDR2 YFSETQ. The ends were cut back, 1 base at V and 1 base at J, with 11 bases in the middle. The CDR3 is 15 amino acids. The CDR3 protein is CASSLSSVPNTEAFF. For the CDR3, the DNA is TGCGCCAGCAGCTTGTCTTCGGTACCGAACACTGAAGCTTTCTTT.

V usage is TRBV19 and J usage is TRBJ1-5; possible D gene TRBD1, 6 bases. The CDR3 totals 14 residues. Trimming took off 7 bases at V and 6 bases at J, with 16 bases between the two ends. Looked up from germline, CDR1 is LNHDA and CDR2 is SQIVND (reference sequence). The chain's CDR3 is CASTQIQGTQPQHF. DNA for the CDR3: TGTGCCAGTACCCAAATCCAGGGGACTCAGCCCCAGCATTTT.

This clone was detected a few times. The V gene is TRBV7-9, the J gene TRBJ2-2; TRBD2 matches 9 bases. This CDR3 is 17 amino acids long. Looked up from germline, CDR1 is SEHNR and CDR2 is FQNEAQ (reference sequence). V lost 5 bases to trimming and J lost 7 bases; unmatched junction nucleotides: 14. This chain's CDR3 is CASSSLSSGRFSGELFF. DNA for the CDR3: TGTGCCAGCAGCAGTCTGAGTAGCGGGAGATTCAGCGGGGAGCTGTTTTTT.